Listed here are 2 T cell receptor beta chains from one sample, sequenced in a study of shared clonotypes between healthy human individuals. Sequencing used immunoSEQ multiplex PCR; TCRdb keeps in-frame clones, though not all of them. The sample records around 1.1 million clones, 60% to 85% being singletons. The sequencing input was memory CD4+ T cells from PBMCs. Regarding subset: CD45RA-negative fraction. The receptors stem from a man younger than 35 in good health. Some clones in this sample may be carry-over from other donors' samples.

The chain couples TRBV7-9 to TRBJ2-1, with D tentatively TRBD2 (6 bases). This CDR3 comprises 13 residues. Germline CDR1 SEHNR, CDR2 FQNEAQ (reference sequence). Trimming shortened V by 2 bases and J by 8 bases, and 10 bases separated the two germline ends. CDR3 nucleotide sequence: TGTGCCAGCAGCTTACCTAGCGTCTATGAGCAGTTCTTC. Residues: CASSLPSVYEQFF.

The rearrangement joins TRBV7-9 to TRBJ2-7, with 8 bases matching TRBD2. The CDR3 spans 15 residues. The V segment lost 5 bases and the J segment 4 bases; nucleotides outside the gene matches: 10. CDR1 and CDR2 (germline): SEHNR, FQNEAQ (reference sequence). CDR3 residues: CASSPRLAWGYEQYF. The CDR3 DNA sequence: TGTGCCAGCAGCCCACGACTAGCGTGGGGTTACGAGCAGTACTTC.